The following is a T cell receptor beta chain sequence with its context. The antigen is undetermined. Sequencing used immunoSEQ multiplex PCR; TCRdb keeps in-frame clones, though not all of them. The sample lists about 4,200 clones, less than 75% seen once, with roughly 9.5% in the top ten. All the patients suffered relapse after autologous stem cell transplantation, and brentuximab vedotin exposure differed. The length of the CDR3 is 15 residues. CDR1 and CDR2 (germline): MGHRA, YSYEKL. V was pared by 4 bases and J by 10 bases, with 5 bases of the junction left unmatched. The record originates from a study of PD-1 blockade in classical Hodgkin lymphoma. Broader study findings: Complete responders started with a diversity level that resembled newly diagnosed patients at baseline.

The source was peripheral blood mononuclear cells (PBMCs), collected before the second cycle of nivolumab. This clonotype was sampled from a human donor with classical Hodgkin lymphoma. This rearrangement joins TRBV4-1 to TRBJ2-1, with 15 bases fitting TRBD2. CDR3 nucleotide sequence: TGCGCCAGCAGCCGACGGACTAGCGGGAGGGAGGAGCAGTTCTTC. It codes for CASSRRTSGREEQFF.